The clone carrying this TCR beta chain has just a few counts. Its cognate antigen is unknown. Since all of the isolated RNA was reverse transcribed, expressed TCRB transcripts were what got sequenced. Naive, central memory and regulatory T cell samples produced a mean of around 4 million reads. Produced via immunoSEQ multiplex PCR; TCRdb's table is partial and in-frame only. The sample contains around 260,000 clones, 24% of which appear only once. These data originate in a study of beta chain features in type 1 diabetes. Study-wide findings and caveats: Within each of all four CD4+ subsets, Type 1 diabetes patients had TCRB CDR3s that were moderately but significantly shorter. Whether TCRB rearrangement is influenced by HLA type went unresolved here.

Via CD45RO/CCR7/CD25/CD127/CD95/CD27, cells of the CD4+ naive, central memory, regulatory and stem cell-like memory subsets were sorted. The CDR3 is 15 amino acids. Per the germline V gene, CDR1 is LGHNA and CDR2 is YNFKEQ. Trimming at V came to 6 bases and at J to 6 bases, leaving 6 bases not matched to a gene. This TCR derives from a woman aged 25 to 39 with type 1 diabetes. Sequencing was carried out using naive CD4+ T cells from blood. The chain is built from TRBV4-2 and TRBJ2-1; 12 positions match TRBD2. CDR3 sequence reads: CASRETSGRFNEQFF. The CDR3 DNA follows: TGTGCCAGCAGGGAAACTAGCGGGAGGTTCAATGAGCAGTTCTTC.